This T cell receptor (beta chain) came from a study of shared T cell receptors in the human thymus. Turning to this clone: In the same sample, other DNA sequences code for this CDR3.

The V gene lost 6 bases and the J gene lost 5 bases, with 4 bases spanning the gap. The CDR3 consists of 10 residues. Germline lookup yields CDR1 MDHEN and CDR2 SYDVKM. Assay: immunoSEQ multiplex PCR; the TCRdb copy retains only in-frame clones and omits some. The data hold hundreds of thousands of clones, with just under 95% observed a single time. The sequencing sample was made of thymocytes. This TCR was recovered from a human donor. The chain recombines TRBV28 with TRBJ2-5, with D unresolved. This CDR3 is CASSRETQYF. CDR3 nucleotide sequence: TGTGCCAGCAGCAGGGAGACCCAGTACTTC.